The T cell receptor beta chain described here comes from a study of STAT5B mutations in CD4+ large granular lymphocyte leukemia. Controls came from buffy coats of healthy blood donors. Study-level results: CD4-sorted patient repertoires seemed more clonal than healthy CD4+ repertoires. Main leukemic clonotypes were patient-specific, but about 25% appeared at low frequency elsewhere.

Trimming removed 0 bases at V and 7 bases at J, with 11 bases between. This CDR3 comprises 14 residues. Germline assignment: CDR1 SGHRS and CDR2 YFSETQ. This clone was recorded a few times. Its target is not known. The protocol was immunoSEQ multiplex PCR, while the TCRdb copy is restricted to in-frame clones and leaves out a portion. In the table there are some 21,000 clones, about 71% of which are singletons. The chain carries TRBV5-1 and TRBJ2-1; D is ambiguous. Sequencing used CD4+ T cells from blood buffy coats. The source is a human donor in good health. CDR3 nucleotide sequence: TGCGCCAGCAGCTTGGGTGATGGTGTGAATGAGCAGTTCTTC. Amino acids: CASSLGDGVNEQFF.